A single sample is the source of the 15 T cell receptor beta chains below, sequenced in a study of regulatory T cells in long-lasting Graves disease. The TCR beta library used iRepertoire HTBI primers with Arm-PCR amplification of CDR3. A single record per CDR3 protein comes from TCRdb applying MiXCR to the multiplex PCR reads. The sample lists approximately 310,000 distinct CDR3 sequences; over 15% were seen once. The time point is: newly diagnosed GD, antithyroid drugs for less than 3 months. PBMCs were the source of the RNA used for TCR sequencing. The sample was peripheral blood mononuclear cells (PBMCs), taken at new diagnosis, from a patient treated with antithyroid drugs. The receptors were gathered from a female donor with Graves disease.

This rearrangement joins TRBV4-2 to TRBJ2-7; 8 bases map to TRBD1. The CDR3 spans 15 residues. The germline gives CDR1 LGHNA, CDR2 YNFKEQ. Losses at the gene ends were 4 bases for V and 4 bases for J; bases not matched to a gene: 9. The CDR3 DNA is TGTGCCAGCAGCCGTGGGACAGGTAGACCTTACGAGCAGTACTTC. Protein sequence: CASSRGTGRPYEQYF.

This clonotype was recorded a few times. The rearrangement links TRBV29-1 to TRBJ2-1, with 8 nucleotides matching TRBD2. Germline CDR1 and CDR2: SQVTM and ANQGSEA. This CDR3 comprises 14 residues. Germline trimming cut 4 bases from V and 10 bases from J; bases unmatched to any gene: 12. The CDR3 loop reads CSVAASGLEGEQFF. CDR3 DNA sequence: TGCAGCGTTGCCGCCTCGGGACTAGAAGGCGAGCAGTTCTTC.

This clonotype was counted many times. The V call is TRBV29-1, the J call TRBJ2-1; TRBD2 matches at 12 bases. From germline, CDR1 is SQVTM and CDR2 ANQGSEA. V trimming: 7 bases; J trimming: 6 bases; junction bases outside the gene matches: 7. The CDR3 is 14 amino acids. Here the CDR3 DNA reads TGCAGCGCCCGTACTAGCGGGAGGTCCAATGAGCAGTTCTTC. It codes for CSARTSGRSNEQFF.

Points on this clonotype: One junction end disagrees with the germline gene, perhaps due to a read error. The J gene is TRBJ1-6, the V gene TRBV28, with unresolved D. This CDR3 comprises 17 residues. CDR1 is MDHEN, CDR2 SYDVKM, per germline. The CDR3 nucleotides are TGTGCCAGCAGTTTCCGGGCCGAGAGCTCCTGTAATTCACCCCTCCACTTT. Protein: CASSFRAESSCNSPLHF.

At least ten counts were recorded for this clonotype. The rearrangement uses TRBV11-2 and TRBJ1-1, with D possibly TRBD1 on 5 matching bases. The CDR3 has 14 amino acids. Trimming removed 5 bases at V and 0 bases at J, with 10 bases between. In germline, CDR1 is SGHAT, CDR2 FQNNGV. The CDR3 sequence: CASSPRGLNTEAFF. As DNA, the CDR3 is TGTGCCAGCAGCCCTAGGGGTCTGAACACTGAAGCTTTCTTT.

The table lists this clonotype with many counts. The rearrangement uses TRBV7-6 and TRBJ2-2; no definite D call. The CDR3 is 15 residues long. Trimming removed 5 bases from V and 4 bases from J, with 14 bases in between. CDR1 and CDR2 from the germline V gene are SGHVS and FNYEAQ. The CDR3 sequence: CASSQGKLGTGELFF. As DNA, the CDR3 is TGTGCCAGCAGCCAAGGGAAACTGGGCACCGGGGAGCTGTTTTTT.

In regard to this clonotype: A read error may account for a junction end that differs from germline. The chain is built from TRBV20-1 and TRBJ2-1; unclear D gene. This CDR3 is built from 14 residues. Looked up from germline, CDR1 is DFQATT and CDR2 is SNEGSKA (reference sequence). In DNA, the CDR3 is TGCAGTGCAAGAGCGACGAGCTCCTACAATGAGCAGTTCTTC. Residues: CSARATSSYNEQFF.

With regard to this clonotype: A single base is all that separates this from a far larger clone, so a read error is likely. The chain recombines TRBV27 with TRBJ2-5; 8 bases are shared with TRBD2. The CDR3 extends over 14 amino acids. Germline V lookup: CDR1 MNHEY, CDR2 SMNVEV (reference sequence). Here the CDR3 reads CASSLSGTRYEQYF. CDR3 bases: TGTGCCAGCAGCTTATCTGGGACTAGATATGAGCAGTACTTC.

This clonotype showed up many times. This chain joins TRBV6-1 and TRBJ1-1; D may be TRBD1 (6 bases). Germline V gives CDR1 MNHNS, CDR2 SASEGT. Trimming took off 5 bases at V and 4 bases at J, with 14 bases between the two ends. The CDR3 is made up of 14 amino acids. The CDR3, as DNA: TGTGCCAGCAGTAAACAGGGTGAGGGCACTGAAGCTTTCTTT. The encoded protein is CASSKQGEGTEAFF.

This clonotype was picked up a small number of times. The V call is TRBV5-6, the J call TRBJ1-2; D might be TRBD1 (6 bases). Trimming removed 0 bases at V and 4 bases at J, with 16 bases between. Germline V gene lookup returns CDR1 SGHDT and CDR2 YYEEEE. The CDR3 length is 16 residues. CDR3 sequence: CASSLALDSKPYGYTF. The CDR3 DNA follows: TGTGCCAGCAGCTTGGCCTTGGACAGCAAACCCTATGGCTACACCTTC.

This clonotype was counted many times. The rearrangement links TRBV18 to TRBJ2-7, with D tentatively TRBD2 (6 bases). There are 14 residues in the CDR3. CDR1 and CDR2 (germline): KGHSH, LQKENI. The V end lost 3 bases, the J end lost 5 bases, and 14 bases lay between the germline ends. The CDR3 sequence: CASSPRGLNDEQYF. CDR3 DNA sequence: TGTGCCAGCTCACCCAGAGGACTAAACGACGAGCAGTACTTC.

This clonotype was counted a few times. The rearrangement links TRBV27 to TRBJ1-2; D not certain. Trimming shortened V by 9 bases and J by 8 bases, and 13 bases separated the two germline ends. Per germline, CDR1 MNHEY and CDR2 SMNVEV (reference sequence). This CDR3 is built from 11 residues. CDR3 in amino acids: CASLSGDGYTF. The CDR3 region has the DNA TGTGCCAGTCTGTCCGGAGACGGCTACACCTTC.

This clonotype was detected many times. The CDR3 sequence is CAWSWTSAVGSPLHF. CDR3 in DNA: TGTGCCTGGAGCTGGACTTCGGCGGTGGGTTCACCCCTCCACTTT. This chain links TRBV30 with TRBJ1-6; D not resolved. Germline V gene lookup returns CDR1 GTSNPN and CDR2 SVGIG (reference sequence). The CDR3 extends over 15 amino acids. The germline V and J ends were trimmed by 3 bases and 9 bases, with 18 bases remaining between them.

The CDR3 sequence is CASSPGQGEQPQHF. The CDR3 DNA follows: TGTGCCAGCAGTCCGGGACAGGGTGAGCAGCCCCAGCATTTT. J is TRBJ1-5 and V is TRBV6-2 or TRBV6-3, with 9 bases identical to TRBD1. The CDR3 consists of 14 residues. The germline V gene encodes CDR1 MNHEY and CDR2 SVGEGT. With 5 bases clipped from V and 7 bases from J, the junction kept 6 bases outside the gene matches.

The chain recombines TRBV28 with TRBJ2-3; 7 positions agree with TRBD2. The germline CDR1 and CDR2 sequences are MDHEN and SYDVKM. Trimming took 3 bases from V and 6 from J; bases not matched to a gene: 9. CDR3 length: 15 residues. This chain's CDR3 is CASSFWAGAGDTQYF. CDR3 coding DNA: TGTGCCAGCAGTTTTTGGGCGGGAGCCGGGGATACGCAGTATTTT.